This T cell receptor beta chain was identified during a study of shared clonotypes between healthy human individuals. It was about 190 ng DNA, about 30,000 T cell genomes, that sorted-subset replicate PCRs used. The table came from immunoSEQ multiplex PCR; TCRdb's copy has only in-frame clones and leaves some out. In the table there are about 2 million clones, less than 95% of which are singletons. Naive CD8 cells comprised CD45RO-negative, CCR7-positively selected cells, excluding terminally differentiated effector memory CD45RA+ cells. CDR3 length equals 15 residues. V was shortened by 0 bases and J by 10 bases, with 13 bases between the two germline ends. Germline-derived CDR1 and CDR2 are LNHDA and SQIVND (reference sequence).

This TCR was recovered from a man younger than 30 in good health. V usage is TRBV19 and J usage is TRBJ1-6; D perhaps matches TRBD1 (5 bases). Sample: naive CD8+ T cells sorted from blood. CDR3 in amino acids: CASSIEGTGMSPLHF. The CDR3 coding sequence is TGTGCCAGTAGTATAGAGGGGACGGGGATGTCACCCCTCCACTTT.